The 9 T cell receptor beta chains reported below all come from one sample, sequenced in a study of cytomegalovirus exposure and HLA in healthy donors. The PCR employed 60 Vbeta primers together with 13 Jbeta primers. Sequencing was performed with immunoSEQ multiplex PCR; in TCRdb, only in-frame clones are kept and a portion is missing. The sample shows approximately 190,000 clones, over 75% of them seen only once. Specimen: PBMCs. These receptors were taken from a middle-aged man in good health and CMV-seropositive.

The chain's CDR3 is CASSLDRDQPQHF. CDR3 DNA sequence: TGTGCCAGCAGCTTAGACAGGGACCAGCCCCAGCATTTT. This rearrangement joins TRBV7-2 to TRBJ1-5; the D gene is possibly TRBD1 (6 bases). Germline-derived CDR1 and CDR2 are SGHTA and FQGNSA. This CDR3 comprises 13 residues. V dropped 1 base and J dropped 7 bases, with 8 bases sitting between them.

This rearrangement joins TRBV29-1 to TRBJ2-2; 9 positions agree with TRBD1. Per the germline V gene, CDR1 is SQVTM and CDR2 is ANQGSEA. V trimming: 8 bases; J trimming: 6 bases; junction bases outside the gene matches: 10. The CDR3 runs 14 residues. CDR3 DNA: TGCAGCATAAGTGACAGGGGGTTTGCCGGGGAGCTGTTTTTT. This translates into CSISDRGFAGELFF.

The CDR3 DNA follows: TGTGCCAGCAGCTTAGACACGAACTATGGCTACACCTTC. Amino acids: CASSLDTNYGYTF. The rearrangement uses TRBV7-2 and TRBJ1-2; no definite D call. V lost 1 base, J lost 2 bases, and 5 bases lay in between. The CDR3 length is 13 residues. Germline V lookup: CDR1 SGHTA, CDR2 FQGNSA.

This chain uses TRBV10-3 with TRBJ1-4; 8 positions agree with TRBD1. The CDR3 contains 15 residues. From germline, CDR1 is ENHRY and CDR2 SYGVKD. The V gene end was trimmed by 11 bases and the J gene end by 3 bases; junction bases not matched to a gene: 11. The CDR3 reads CAYRHLDRANEKLFF. CDR3 in DNA: TGTGCCTACAGGCACCTGGACAGGGCTAATGAAAAACTGTTTTTT.

This sequence joins TRBV7-8 and TRBJ1-4; D remains ambiguous. CDR1 and CDR2 (germline): SGHVS, FQNEAQ. Trimming stripped 1 base from V and 7 bases from J, with 4 bases between. The CDR3 is 12 residues long. CDR3 sequence (DNA): TGTGCCAGCAGCTTAGAGCTTGAAAAACTGTTTTTT. It specifies CASSLELEKLFF.

The gene calls are TRBV28 and TRBJ1-2; D gene unclear. The CDR3 covers 13 residues. V lost 3 bases and J lost 4, with 9 bases in between. Germline V gene data show CDR1 as MDHEN and CDR2 as SYDVKM. CDR3 sequence (DNA): TGTGCCAGCAGTTTTGTGAGATCCTATGGCTACACCTTC. Amino acids: CASSFVRSYGYTF.

The V gene is TRBV19, the J gene TRBJ1-5; TRBD1 agrees at 9 bases. J was trimmed by 3 bases and V by 5 bases; bases with no gene match: 5. The CDR3 sequence is 15 residues long. Per the germline V gene, CDR1 is LNHDA and CDR2 is SQIVND (reference sequence). CDR3 protein: CASSPGTGYNQPQHF. The CDR3 region has the DNA TGTGCCAGTAGTCCCGGGACAGGGTACAATCAGCCCCAGCATTTT. The variable domain in full, with the rest retrieved from reference TRBV19 and TRBJ1-5, is DGGITQSPKYLFRKEGQNVTLSCEQNLNHDAMYWYRQDPGQGLRLIYYSQIVNDFQKGDIAEGYSVSREKKESFPLTVTSAQKNPTAFYLCASSPGTGYNQPQHFGDGTRLSIL.

The DNA for the CDR3 is TGTGCCAGCAGCCTGAACCGGGAGACCCAGTACTTC. Protein: CASSLNRETQYF. The chain links TRBV28 to TRBJ2-5; no definite D call. Germline-derived CDR1 and CDR2 are MDHEN and SYDVKM. CDR3 length: 12 amino acids. V lost 6 bases, J lost 5 bases, and 10 bases lay in between.

The chain employs TRBV5-4 and TRBJ2-5; tentatively, D is TRBD1 (6 bases). Trimming cost V 4 bases and J 3 bases, with 10 bases left between them. This CDR3 spans 13 amino acids. Germline V gene lookup returns CDR1 SGHNT and CDR2 YYREEE (reference sequence). CDR3: CASSPRQEETQYF. The CDR3 DNA reads as TGTGCCAGCAGCCCCAGACAGGAAGAGACCCAGTACTTC.